This entry describes one TCR beta chain. This table comes from immunoSEQ multiplex PCR, and its TCRdb copy is limited to in-frame clones, with some not included. The table records some 110,000 clones, 80% to 90% of them present only once. The sample originates from a study of blood T cell repertoires in COVID-19. Study context: Italy, Spain and the United States were the sources of the convalescent and acute COVID-19 samples.

Trimming left V 2 bases short and J 0 bases short, with 7 bases between. Germline values: CDR1 MNHEY, CDR2 SMNVEV (reference sequence). The CDR3 runs 14 residues. The chain employs TRBV27 and TRBJ2-5; D possibly corresponds to TRBD1 (5 bases). The TCR comes from a man aged 35 to 55 with acute or convalescent COVID-19. Sequenced material: peripheral blood. DNA of the CDR3: TGTGCCAGCAGTTTACAGGGCTACCAAGAGACCCAGTACTTC. This encodes CASSLQGYQETQYF.